The next 2 T cell receptor beta chains were all read from a single sample in a study of T cells in Graves' hyperthyroidism and ophthalmopathy. What was amplified from RNA transcripts were TCR beta CDR3 regions. HTBI primers drove first-round RT-PCR of the TCR CDR3. TCRdb redid the calling of the multiplex PCR reads with MiXCR, one entry per CDR3 protein. The sample consists of about 300,000 distinct CDR3 sequences, approximately 18% of them appearing once. The sample consisted of blood. The origin of the receptors is a man aged 50 to 59 with Graves' ophthalmopathy.

This clonotype was observed many times. V is TRBV11-2 and J is TRBJ1-4, with D maybe TRBD1 (5 bases). CDR3 size: 14 residues. CDR1 and CDR2 from the germline V gene are SGHAT and FQNNGV. V dropped 5 bases and J dropped 5 bases, with 12 bases sitting between them. The CDR3 region has the DNA TGTGCCAGCAGCAAAGGGGCCGTGAATGAAAAACTGTTTTTT. It yields the protein CASSKGAVNEKLFF.

This clonotype was counted between two and nine times. The CDR3 coding sequence is TGTGCCAGCAGCTTAGGAGGGGGGGGCGGTCCGAACACTGAAGCTTTCTTT. It translates to CASSLGGGGGPNTEAFF. V gene TRBV7-9 combines with J gene TRBJ1-1, with D tentatively TRBD1 (6 bases). Trimming left V 1 base short and J 1 base short, with 16 bases between. CDR3 length: 17 amino acids. CDR1 is SEHNR and CDR2 is FQNEAQ in the germline V gene (reference sequence).